A single T cell receptor beta chain is shown here with its context. Its antigen is not known. A much larger clone differs by one base, so this may be a read error. Naive CD8 cells lacked CD45RO, underwent positive selection for CCR7 and left out terminally differentiated effector memory CD45RA+ cells. The record originates from a study of shared clonotypes between healthy human individuals. On the study more broadly: Donors had three CD4 naive, three CD4 memory, two CD8 naive and one CD8 memory plate apiece.

TCRdb's table, derived via immunoSEQ multiplex PCR, lists solely in-frame clones and lacks some. The table records roughly 1,800,000 clones, about 95% of them present only once. Study-level findings and limits: The study found about 5% of naive CD4 clonotypes shared across a few donors. An anticipated effect of sequencing depth on clonotype sharing among donors was recognized.

The CDR3 length is 12 residues. The V and J ends lost 0 bases and 7 bases respectively, with 3 bases between them. From germline, CDR1 is SGHVS and CDR2 FNYEAQ. The sequence derives from a man aged 18 to 29 in good health. The sample comprised naive CD8+ T cells sorted from blood. The rearrangement uses TRBV7-6 and TRBJ2-2, with D unresolved. CDR3 in DNA: TGTGCCAGCAGCTTAGCGGTCGGGGAGCTGTTTTTT. It yields the protein CASSLAVGELFF.